The clone carrying this T cell receptor (beta chain) was counted only a few times. These data originate in a study of T cell changes during pregnancy in multiple sclerosis. The V end was cut by 3 bases, the J end by 4 bases, with 6 bases between. Germline values: CDR1 SNHLY, CDR2 FYNNEI. This CDR3 contains 12 residues. Method: immunoSEQ multiplex PCR; TCRdb's copy keeps in-frame clones and lacks some. Of approximately 84,000 clones in the sample, 94% are singletons; the top ten hold 0.95% to 1%. This specimen consisted of peripheral blood, obtained in the second trimester of pregnancy. The source is a female donor in good health, enrolled as a control in a pregnancy study. This rearrangement joins TRBV2 to TRBJ1-2, with unresolved D. CDR3 loop: CASSEAGYGYTF. The CDR3, as DNA: TGTGCCAGCAGTGAGGCAGGCTATGGCTACACCTTC.